Listed below are T cell receptor beta chains from one sample, sequenced in a study of Graves' ophthalmopathy and Graves' hyperthyroidism. TCRdb re-called the multiplex PCR reads through MiXCR, storing one row per CDR3 protein. Altogether 200,000 to 250,000 distinct CDR3 sequences are present, 25% to 30% being singletons, with the ten largest covering 8.5% to 9.5%. Sequencing was done on a sample of peripheral blood. The receptors were sampled from a man in his forties or fifties with Graves' ophthalmopathy. Both conserved end residues are part of each CDR3. The D gene is left open where the match is weak. Size values are once, few and many counts, or a class for expanded clones, and some rows have none.

d_gene: TRBD1
v_gene: TRBV12-3/TRBV12-4
j_gene: TRBJ2-5
abundance: -
CDR3aa: CASSFLLLLGGASSGQETQYF
CDR3nt: TGTGCCAGCAGTTTCCTCCTACTCCTAGGGGGCGCCTCCAGCGGCCAAGAGACCCAGTACTTC

d_gene: -
v_gene: TRBV7-8
j_gene: TRBJ1-5
abundance: many
CDR3aa: CASSLWEEDQPQHF
CDR3nt: TGTGCCAGCAGCTTATGGGAAGAAGATCAGCCCCAGCATTTT

d_gene: TRBD1
v_gene: TRBV19
j_gene: TRBJ1-5
abundance: many
CDR3aa: CAGGGQGYNQPQHF
CDR3nt: TGTGCCGGGGGGGGACAGGGGTACAATCAGCCCCAGCATTTT

d_gene: -
v_gene: TRBV27
j_gene: TRBJ1-1
abundance: -
CDR3aa: CASSPGTPLNTEAFF
CDR3nt: TGTGCCAGCAGTCCAGGGACACCTTTGAACACTGAAGCTTTCTTT

d_gene: -
v_gene: TRBV11-2
j_gene: TRBJ1-1
abundance: many
CDR3aa: CASSLQGLGTEAFF
CDR3nt: TGTGCCAGCAGCTTACAGGGGTTGGGCACTGAAGCTTTCTTT

d_gene: -
v_gene: TRBV2
j_gene: TRBJ1-1
abundance: -
CDR3aa: CAKRDRGTEAFF
CDR3nt: TGTGCCAAAAGGGATAGGGGGACTGAAGCTTTCTTT

d_gene: -
v_gene: TRBV28
j_gene: TRBJ1-1
abundance: many
CDR3aa: CASSFVSDTEAFF
CDR3nt: TGTGCCAGCAGTTTCGTTTCCGACACTGAAGCTTTCTTT

d_gene: -
v_gene: TRBV28
j_gene: TRBJ1-6
abundance: many
CDR3aa: CASNPRGRSSPLHF
CDR3nt: TGTGCCAGCAACCCACGGGGGAGGAGTTCACCCCTCCACTTT

d_gene: -
v_gene: TRBV27
j_gene: TRBJ1-5
abundance: many
CDR3aa: CASSSRPLFSNQPQHF
CDR3nt: TGTGCCAGCAGTTCCAGACCACTATTTAGCAATCAGCCCCAGCATTTT

d_gene: TRBD2
v_gene: TRBV4-3
j_gene: TRBJ2-5
abundance: many
CDR3aa: CASSQDLPSGLQETQYF
CDR3nt: TGCGCCAGCAGCCAAGATTTGCCTAGCGGACTCCAAGAGACCCAGTACTTC

d_gene: -
v_gene: TRBV24-1
j_gene: TRBJ2-7
abundance: many
CDR3aa: CATSDLGEPHGEQYF
CDR3nt: TGTGCCACCAGTGATTTGGGGGAACCTCACGGCGAGCAGTACTTC

d_gene: TRBD2
v_gene: TRBV7-2
j_gene: TRBJ2-7
abundance: -
CDR3aa: CASSLYPPELIAGEGYEQYF
CDR3nt: TGTGCCAGCAGCTTATACCCCCCAGAACTCATAGCGGGAGAAGGCTACGAGCAGTACTTC

d_gene: -
v_gene: TRBV10-3
j_gene: TRBJ2-2
abundance: many
CDR3aa: CAISTTVDTGELFF
CDR3nt: TGTGCCATCAGCACGACAGTTGATACCGGGGAGCTGTTTTTT

d_gene: TRBD1
v_gene: TRBV11-2
j_gene: TRBJ2-2
abundance: many
CDR3aa: CASSSDRAGELFF
CDR3nt: TGTGCCAGCAGCTCCGACAGGGCCGGGGAGCTGTTTTTT

d_gene: TRBD1
v_gene: TRBV19
j_gene: TRBJ2-7
abundance: medium-sized
CDR3aa: CATLGQGAYEQYF
CDR3nt: TGTGCCACCTTAGGACAGGGCGCCTACGAGCAGTACTTC

d_gene: TRBD1
v_gene: TRBV27
j_gene: TRBJ1-1
abundance: few
CDR3aa: CASSLLIDRGTNTEAFF
CDR3nt: TGTGCCAGCAGTTTATTGATCGACAGGGGGACGAACACTGAAGCTTTCTTT

d_gene: -
v_gene: TRBV12-3/TRBV12-4
j_gene: TRBJ2-2
abundance: -
CDR3aa: CASRDRTGELFF
CDR3nt: TGTGCCAGTAGAGACAGGACAGGGGAGCTGTTTTTT

d_gene: -
v_gene: TRBV20-1
j_gene: TRBJ2-7
abundance: many
CDR3aa: CSARRGGNRAVVSDEGREQYF
CDR3nt: TGCAGTGCTAGGAGGGGGGGAAACAGGGCTGTTGTCTCGGACGAGGGACGCGAGCAGTACTTC

d_gene: -
v_gene: TRBV6-1
j_gene: TRBJ1-6
abundance: many
CDR3aa: CASSEIQTGNNSPLHF
CDR3nt: TGTGCCAGCAGTGAAATTCAGACAGGAAATAATTCACCCCTCCACTTT

d_gene: -
v_gene: TRBV27
j_gene: TRBJ2-7
abundance: -
CDR3aa: CASSVASPGPGYEQYF
CDR3nt: TGTGCCAGCAGTGTCGCATCACCGGGCCCTGGCTACGAGCAGTACTTC

d_gene: -
v_gene: TRBV12-3/TRBV12-4
j_gene: TRBJ2-5
abundance: many
CDR3aa: CASSNGGIDETQYF
CDR3nt: TGTGCCAGCAGTAATGGAGGGATTGATGAGACCCAGTACTTC

d_gene: -
v_gene: TRBV6-1
j_gene: TRBJ1-6
abundance: -
CDR3aa: CASSLWGDNSPLHF
CDR3nt: TGTGCCAGCAGTCTCTGGGGTGATAATTCACCCCTCCACTTT

d_gene: -
v_gene: TRBV11-2
j_gene: TRBJ2-7
abundance: many
CDR3aa: CASSLGTPTYEQYF
CDR3nt: TGTGCCAGCAGCTTAGGGACACCGACCTACGAGCAGTACTTC

d_gene: TRBD2
v_gene: TRBV6-1
j_gene: TRBJ2-7
abundance: many
CDR3aa: CASSEGVTAGWSQQYF
CDR3nt: TGTGCCAGCAGTGAAGGGGTTACAGCGGGATGGTCTCAGCAGTACTTC

d_gene: -
v_gene: TRBV6-1
j_gene: TRBJ2-4
abundance: -
CDR3aa: CASSPSLQLAKNIQYF
CDR3nt: TGTGCCAGCAGTCCCTCCTTGCAGCTAGCCAAAAACATTCAGTACTTC

d_gene: TRBD1
v_gene: TRBV20-1
j_gene: TRBJ2-5
abundance: many
CDR3aa: CSAPLLDRGQETQYF
CDR3nt: TGCAGTGCGCCCCTCCTCGACAGGGGGCAAGAGACCCAGTACTTC

d_gene: -
v_gene: TRBV7-9
j_gene: TRBJ2-7
abundance: -
CDR3aa: CASSSLGTPSYEQYF
CDR3nt: TGTGCCAGCAGCTCTTTGGGGACCCCCTCCTACGAGCAGTACTTC

d_gene: -
v_gene: TRBV3-1
j_gene: TRBJ1-5
abundance: many
CDR3aa: CASSQDPRNQPQHF
CDR3nt: TGTGCCAGCAGCCAAGATCCCCGGAATCAGCCCCAGCATTTT

d_gene: -
v_gene: TRBV30
j_gene: TRBJ2-2
abundance: many
CDR3aa: CAWMAGPNTGELSF
CDR3nt: TGTGCCTGGATGGCGGGGCCGAACACCGGGGAGCTGTCTTTT

d_gene: -
v_gene: TRBV20-1
j_gene: TRBJ1-1
abundance: -
CDR3aa: CSARDQQQSWNTEAFF
CDR3nt: TGCAGTGCTAGAGATCAACAGCAAAGTTGGAACACTGAAGCTTTCTTT

d_gene: TRBD1
v_gene: TRBV12-3/TRBV12-4
j_gene: TRBJ2-7
abundance: many
CDR3aa: CASSWDRDYEQYF
CDR3nt: TGTGCCAGCAGTTGGGACAGAGATTACGAGCAGTACTTC

d_gene: -
v_gene: TRBV6-2/TRBV6-3
j_gene: TRBJ2-7
abundance: many
CDR3aa: CASSTPGAGSYEQYF
CDR3nt: TGTGCCAGCAGTACCCCCGGGGCAGGGTCCTACGAGCAGTACTTC

d_gene: -
v_gene: TRBV19
j_gene: TRBJ2-2
abundance: many
CDR3aa: CASSMAGGARTGELFF
CDR3nt: TGTGCCAGTAGTATGGCGGGCGGGGCCCGAACCGGGGAGCTGTTTTTT

d_gene: -
v_gene: TRBV24-1
j_gene: TRBJ1-2
abundance: many
CDR3aa: CATSDTVRNYGYTF
CDR3nt: TGTGCCACCAGTGATACGGTCCGAAACTATGGCTACACCTTC

d_gene: -
v_gene: TRBV6-5
j_gene: TRBJ1-5
abundance: many
CDR3aa: CASSYMGPGNQPQHF
CDR3nt: TGTGCCAGCAGTTACATGGGTCCCGGCAATCAGCCCCAGCATTTT

d_gene: -
v_gene: TRBV28
j_gene: TRBJ1-2
abundance: many
CDR3aa: CASSWGSSNYGYTF
CDR3nt: TGTGCCAGCAGCTGGGGCAGCTCTAACTATGGCTACACCTTC

d_gene: -
v_gene: TRBV6-1
j_gene: TRBJ1-2
abundance: many
CDR3aa: CASSATGSYGYTF
CDR3nt: TGTGCCAGCAGTGCGACGGGGAGCTATGGCTACACCTTC

d_gene: -
v_gene: TRBV28
j_gene: TRBJ2-7
abundance: many
CDR3aa: CASRGGRSRGNYEQYF
CDR3nt: TGTGCCAGCAGGGGGGGTCGATCGAGGGGGAACTACGAGCAGTACTTC

d_gene: TRBD1
v_gene: TRBV24-1
j_gene: TRBJ1-5
abundance: many
CDR3aa: CATSAGTDRNQPQHF
CDR3nt: TGTGCCACCAGTGCCGGGACAGACAGGAATCAGCCCCAGCATTTT

d_gene: TRBD1
v_gene: TRBV5-6
j_gene: TRBJ1-5
abundance: many
CDR3aa: CASSLGQGIAPQHF
CDR3nt: TGTGCCAGCAGCTTAGGACAGGGTATTGCGCCCCAGCATTTT

d_gene: -
v_gene: TRBV6-5
j_gene: TRBJ1-1
abundance: -
CDR3aa: CASSYHGIENTEAFF
CDR3nt: TGTGCCAGCAGTTACCACGGAATTGAGAACACTGAAGCTTTCTTT

d_gene: TRBD2
v_gene: TRBV12-3/TRBV12-4
j_gene: TRBJ2-7
abundance: many
CDR3aa: CASSGGMSSGVEQYF
CDR3nt: TGTGCCAGCAGCGGCGGGATGTCTAGCGGGGTCGAGCAGTACTTC

d_gene: -
v_gene: TRBV28
j_gene: TRBJ1-5
abundance: many
CDR3aa: CASIHQPDGSNQPQHF
CDR3nt: TGTGCCAGCATCCACCAGCCCGACGGAAGCAATCAGCCCCAGCATTTT

d_gene: TRBD1
v_gene: TRBV28
j_gene: TRBJ2-7
abundance: many
CDR3aa: CASSLPGQGNYEQYF
CDR3nt: TGTGCCAGCAGTTTACCGGGACAGGGTAATTACGAGCAGTACTTC

d_gene: TRBD2
v_gene: TRBV19
j_gene: TRBJ2-7
abundance: many
CDR3aa: CASRTSGSHEQYF
CDR3nt: TGTGCCAGTAGGACTAGCGGGAGTCACGAGCAGTACTTC

d_gene: TRBD2
v_gene: TRBV11-2
j_gene: TRBJ2-7
abundance: many
CDR3aa: CASSLWGGREQYF
CDR3nt: TGTGCCAGCAGCTTATGGGGGGGACGCGAGCAGTACTTC

d_gene: TRBD1
v_gene: TRBV12-3/TRBV12-4
j_gene: TRBJ1-2
abundance: -
CDR3aa: CASTKGAIGYTF
CDR3nt: TGTGCCAGCACCAAGGGGGCGATTGGCTACACCTTC

d_gene: -
v_gene: TRBV6-1
j_gene: TRBJ1-2
abundance: -
CDR3aa: CASLPGGLYGYTF
CDR3nt: TGTGCCAGCTTGCCGGGGGGTCTCTATGGCTACACCTTC

d_gene: -
v_gene: TRBV19
j_gene: TRBJ1-5
abundance: many
CDR3aa: CASSIVQSNQPQHF
CDR3nt: TGTGCCAGTAGTATCGTGCAGAGCAATCAGCCCCAGCATTTT

d_gene: -
v_gene: TRBV20-1
j_gene: TRBJ2-7
abundance: many
CDR3aa: CSARHHGGWGYEQYF
CDR3nt: TGCAGTGCTAGGCACCACGGGGGTTGGGGCTACGAGCAGTACTTC

d_gene: -
v_gene: TRBV28
j_gene: TRBJ2-7
abundance: -
CDR3aa: CASSSKAVRSPYEQYF
CDR3nt: TGTGCCAGCAGTTCTAAGGCTGTGCGGTCCCCCTACGAGCAGTACTTC

d_gene: -
v_gene: TRBV6-2/TRBV6-3
j_gene: TRBJ1-1
abundance: -
CDR3aa: CASSYSMDQSRGAFF
CDR3nt: TGTGCCAGCAGTTACTCGATGGATCAGTCAAGGGGGGCTTTCTTT

d_gene: TRBD1
v_gene: TRBV7-8
j_gene: TRBJ1-3
abundance: -
CDR3aa: CASSVQTGGSGNTIYF
CDR3nt: TGTGCCAGCAGCGTACAGACAGGGGGCTCTGGAAACACCATATATTTT

d_gene: TRBD1
v_gene: TRBV6-1
j_gene: TRBJ1-2
abundance: -
CDR3aa: CASSTGTVNYGYTF
CDR3nt: TGTGCCAGCAGTACCGGGACAGTTAACTATGGCTACACCTTC

d_gene: -
v_gene: TRBV11-1
j_gene: TRBJ2-2
abundance: many
CDR3aa: CASSLVQGRATGELFF
CDR3nt: TGTGCCAGCAGCTTAGTACAGGGTCGGGCCACCGGGGAGCTGTTTTTT

d_gene: TRBD2
v_gene: TRBV19
j_gene: TRBJ2-7
abundance: many
CDR3aa: CASRQGGSYEQYF
CDR3nt: TGTGCCAGTAGGCAGGGAGGGTCCTACGAGCAGTACTTC

d_gene: -
v_gene: TRBV20-1
j_gene: TRBJ2-5
abundance: many
CDR3aa: CSANSGQETQYF
CDR3nt: TGCAGTGCCAATAGCGGTCAAGAGACCCAGTACTTC